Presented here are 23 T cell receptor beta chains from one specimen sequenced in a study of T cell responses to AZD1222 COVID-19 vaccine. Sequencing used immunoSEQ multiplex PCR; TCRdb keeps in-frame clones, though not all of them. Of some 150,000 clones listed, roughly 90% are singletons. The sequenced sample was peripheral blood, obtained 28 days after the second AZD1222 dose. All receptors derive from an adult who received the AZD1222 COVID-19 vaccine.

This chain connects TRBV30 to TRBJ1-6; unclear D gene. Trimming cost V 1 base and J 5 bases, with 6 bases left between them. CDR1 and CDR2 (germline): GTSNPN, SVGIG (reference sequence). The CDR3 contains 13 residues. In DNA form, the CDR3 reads TGTGCCTGGAGTGGTATCAATAATTCACCCCTCCACTTT. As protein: CAWSGINNSPLHF.

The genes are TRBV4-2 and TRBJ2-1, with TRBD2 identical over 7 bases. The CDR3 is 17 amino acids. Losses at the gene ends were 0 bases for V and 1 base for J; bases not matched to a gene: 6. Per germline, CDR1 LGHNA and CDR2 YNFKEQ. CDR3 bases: TGTGCCAGCAGCCAAGAGTCTAGCGGTTTATCCTACAATGAGCAGTTCTTC. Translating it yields CASSQESSGLSYNEQFF.

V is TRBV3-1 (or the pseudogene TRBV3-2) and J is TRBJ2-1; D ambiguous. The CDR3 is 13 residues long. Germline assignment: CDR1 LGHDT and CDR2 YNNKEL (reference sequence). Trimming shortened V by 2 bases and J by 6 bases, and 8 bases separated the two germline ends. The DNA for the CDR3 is TGTGCCAGCAGCCAAAAGATTAGCAATGAGCAGTTCTTC. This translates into CASSQKISNEQFF.

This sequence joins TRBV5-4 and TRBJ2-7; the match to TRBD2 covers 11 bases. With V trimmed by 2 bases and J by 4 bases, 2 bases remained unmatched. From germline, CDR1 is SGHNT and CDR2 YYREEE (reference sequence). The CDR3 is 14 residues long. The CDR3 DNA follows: TGTGCCAGCAGCTTCGGGACTAGCGGTTACGAGCAGTACTTC. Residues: CASSFGTSGYEQYF.

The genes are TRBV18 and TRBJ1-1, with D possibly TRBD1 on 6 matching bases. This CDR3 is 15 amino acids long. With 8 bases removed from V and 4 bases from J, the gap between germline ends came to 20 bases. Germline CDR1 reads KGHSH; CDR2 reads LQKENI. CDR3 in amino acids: CASRTGGGAGTEAFF. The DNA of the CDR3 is TGTGCCAGCCGAACGGGCGGGGGCGCAGGCACTGAAGCTTTCTTT.

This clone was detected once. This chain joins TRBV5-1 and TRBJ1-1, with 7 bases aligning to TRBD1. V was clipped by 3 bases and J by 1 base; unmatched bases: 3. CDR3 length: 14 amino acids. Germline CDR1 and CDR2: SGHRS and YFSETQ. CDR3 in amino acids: CASSWGQPNTEAFF. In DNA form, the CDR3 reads TGCGCCAGCAGCTGGGGACAGCCGAACACTGAAGCTTTCTTT.

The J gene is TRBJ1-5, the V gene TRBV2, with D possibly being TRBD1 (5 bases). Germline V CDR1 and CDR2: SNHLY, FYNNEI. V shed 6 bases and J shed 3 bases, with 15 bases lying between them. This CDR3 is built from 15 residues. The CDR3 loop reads CASSLLQGVNQPQHF. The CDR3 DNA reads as TGTGCCAGCAGCCTTTTACAAGGGGTCAATCAGCCCCAGCATTTT.

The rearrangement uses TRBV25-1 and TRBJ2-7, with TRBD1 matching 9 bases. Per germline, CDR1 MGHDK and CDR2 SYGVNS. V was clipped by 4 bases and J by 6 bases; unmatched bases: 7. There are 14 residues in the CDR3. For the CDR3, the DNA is TGTGCCAGCAGTGTGAACAGGGGGCATGTCGAGCAGTACTTC. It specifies CASSVNRGHVEQYF.

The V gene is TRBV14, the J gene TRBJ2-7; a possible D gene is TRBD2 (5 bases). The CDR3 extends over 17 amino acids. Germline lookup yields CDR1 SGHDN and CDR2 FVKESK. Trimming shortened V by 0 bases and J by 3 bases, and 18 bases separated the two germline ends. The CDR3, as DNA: TGTGCCAGCAGCCAAGAATTCGGACGGCCGGCGGGCTACGAGCAGTACTTC. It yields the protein CASSQEFGRPAGYEQYF.

As DNA, the CDR3 is TGTGCCAGCACCTCGTGGAACACTGAAGCTTTCTTT. Its translation is CASTSWNTEAFF. The J gene is TRBJ1-1, the V gene TRBV12-3 or TRBV12-4, with D uncertain. Trimming took 7 bases from V and 1 from J, leaving 7 bases between them. The CDR3 length is 12 residues.

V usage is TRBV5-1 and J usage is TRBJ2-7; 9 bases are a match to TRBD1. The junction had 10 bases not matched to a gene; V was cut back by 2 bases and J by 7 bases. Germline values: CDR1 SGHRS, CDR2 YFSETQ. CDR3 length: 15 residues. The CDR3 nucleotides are TGCGCCAGCAGCTTCCAAACAGGGGGCGGGGAAGAGCAGTACTTC. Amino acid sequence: CASSFQTGGGEEQYF.

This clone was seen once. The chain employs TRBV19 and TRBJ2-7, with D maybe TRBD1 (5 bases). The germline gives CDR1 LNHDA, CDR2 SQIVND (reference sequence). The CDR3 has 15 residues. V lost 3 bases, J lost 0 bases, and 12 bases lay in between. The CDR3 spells CASSIGPTDSYEQYF. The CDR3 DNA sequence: TGTGCCAGTAGTATCGGGCCGACAGACTCCTACGAGCAGTACTTC.

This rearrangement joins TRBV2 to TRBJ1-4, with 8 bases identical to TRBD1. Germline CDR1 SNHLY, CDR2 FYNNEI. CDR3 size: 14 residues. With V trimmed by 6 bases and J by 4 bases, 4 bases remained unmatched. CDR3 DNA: TGTGCCAGCAGAACCGACAGGGGTAATGAAAAACTGTTTTTT. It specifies CASRTDRGNEKLFF.

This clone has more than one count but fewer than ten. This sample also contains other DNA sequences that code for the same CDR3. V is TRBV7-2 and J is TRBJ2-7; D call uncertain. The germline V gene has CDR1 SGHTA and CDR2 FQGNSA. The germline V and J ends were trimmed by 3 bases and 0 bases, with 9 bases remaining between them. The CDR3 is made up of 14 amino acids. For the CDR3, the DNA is TGTGCCAGCAGCTTCAGTGGGAACTCCTACGAGCAGTACTTC. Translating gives CASSFSGNSYEQYF.

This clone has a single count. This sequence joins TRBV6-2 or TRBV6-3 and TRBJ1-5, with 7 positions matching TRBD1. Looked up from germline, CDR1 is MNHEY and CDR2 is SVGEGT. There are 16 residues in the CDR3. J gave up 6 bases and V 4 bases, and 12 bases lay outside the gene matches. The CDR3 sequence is CASSLLAGTVGQPQHF. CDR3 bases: TGTGCCAGCAGTTTACTCGCCGGGACAGTTGGTCAGCCCCAGCATTTT.

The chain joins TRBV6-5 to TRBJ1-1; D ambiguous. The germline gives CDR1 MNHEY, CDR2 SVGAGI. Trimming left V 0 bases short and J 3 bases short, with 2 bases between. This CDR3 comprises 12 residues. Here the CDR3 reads CASSYSDTEAFF. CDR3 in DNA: TGTGCCAGCAGTTACTCGGACACTGAAGCTTTCTTT.

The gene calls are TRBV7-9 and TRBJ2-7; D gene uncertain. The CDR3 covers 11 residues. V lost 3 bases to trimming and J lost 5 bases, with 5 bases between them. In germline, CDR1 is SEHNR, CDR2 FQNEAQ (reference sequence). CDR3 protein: CASSFLHEQYF. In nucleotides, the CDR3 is TGTGCCAGCAGCTTTCTTCACGAGCAGTACTTC.

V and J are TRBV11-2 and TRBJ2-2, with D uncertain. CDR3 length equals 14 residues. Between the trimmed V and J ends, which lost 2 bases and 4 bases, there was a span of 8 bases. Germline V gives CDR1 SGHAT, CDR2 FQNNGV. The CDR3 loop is CASSLLVPTGELFF. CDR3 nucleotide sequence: TGTGCCAGCAGCTTATTGGTACCCACCGGGGAGCTGTTTTTT.

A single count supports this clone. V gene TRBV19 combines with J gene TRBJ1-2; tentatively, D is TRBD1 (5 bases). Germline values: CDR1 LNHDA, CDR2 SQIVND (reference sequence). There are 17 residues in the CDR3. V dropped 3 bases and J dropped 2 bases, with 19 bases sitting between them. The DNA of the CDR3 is TGTGCCAGTAGTATGGGCGCAGGGCTTAAAGAAAACTATGGCTACACCTTC. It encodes CASSMGAGLKENYGYTF.

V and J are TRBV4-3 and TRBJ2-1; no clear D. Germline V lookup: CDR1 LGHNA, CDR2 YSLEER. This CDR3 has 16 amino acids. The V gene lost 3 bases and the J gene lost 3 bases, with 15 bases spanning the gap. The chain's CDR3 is CASSQTLAEVYNEQFF. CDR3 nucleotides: TGCGCCAGCAGCCAGACTCTGGCGGAAGTCTACAATGAGCAGTTCTTC.

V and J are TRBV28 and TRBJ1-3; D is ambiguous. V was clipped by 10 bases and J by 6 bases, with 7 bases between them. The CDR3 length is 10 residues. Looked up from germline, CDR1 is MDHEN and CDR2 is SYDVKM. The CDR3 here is CATSENTIYF. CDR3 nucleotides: TGTGCCACCAGCGAAAACACCATATATTTT.

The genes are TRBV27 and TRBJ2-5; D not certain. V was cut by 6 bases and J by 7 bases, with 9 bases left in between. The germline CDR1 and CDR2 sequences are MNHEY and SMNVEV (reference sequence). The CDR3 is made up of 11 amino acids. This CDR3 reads CASRDGRTQYF. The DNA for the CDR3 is TGTGCCAGCAGGGACGGCCGGACCCAGTACTTC.

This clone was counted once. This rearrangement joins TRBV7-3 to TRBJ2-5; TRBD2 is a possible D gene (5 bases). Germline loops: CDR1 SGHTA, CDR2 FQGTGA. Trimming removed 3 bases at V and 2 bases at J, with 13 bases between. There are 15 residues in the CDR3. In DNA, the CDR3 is TGTGCCAGCAGCTTCTACGGAGCGGCGCAAGAGACCCAGTACTTC. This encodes CASSFYGAAQETQYF.